Below, 8 T cell receptor beta chains from the same sample are listed, as sequenced in a study of blood T cells in healthy people across ages. Alongside a J-beta primer mix, a sample-barcoded 5' primer served in a second PCR lasting roughly 7 to 11 cycles. Each CDR3 protein is one row after TCRdb ran MiXCR on the 5' RACE reads. The sample includes approximately 1,100,000 distinct CDR3 sequences, 35% to 55% of them seen just once. The sample comprised blood. Every receptor here comes from a woman aged 55-75 years in good health.

As to this clonotype: One junction end does not reproduce the germline sequence, and a read error may be involved. This sequence joins TRBV2 and TRBJ2-7; maybe TRBD1 (6 bases). Germline loops: CDR1 SNHLY, CDR2 FYNNEI. The CDR3 has 13 residues. Here the CDR3 DNA reads TGTGTCAGCAGTACAGGGCTCTCCTACGAGCAGTACTTC. Protein: CVSSTGLSYEQYF.

The rearrangement links TRBV20-1 to TRBJ2-1, with 10 bases matching TRBD1. V lost 1 base, J lost 10 bases, and 19 bases stayed unmatched. Germline loops: CDR1 DFQATT, CDR2 SNEGSKA (reference sequence). The CDR3 is 18 amino acids. Here the CDR3 reads CSARVPPARQGAAGEQFF. For the CDR3, the DNA is TGCAGTGCTAGAGTTCCACCGGCAAGACAGGGGGCAGCAGGAGAGCAGTTCTTC.

V usage is TRBV27 and J usage is TRBJ2-3; 8 bases line up with TRBD2. Trimming removed 5 bases from V and 10 bases from J; junction bases left unmatched: 8. The CDR3 runs to 13 residues. Looked up from germline, CDR1 is MNHEY and CDR2 is SMNVEV (reference sequence). The CDR3 sequence is CASSPGGGVPQYF. The CDR3 coding sequence is TGTGCCAGCAGTCCGGGAGGGGGGGTTCCGCAGTATTTT.

Ten or more counts support this clonotype. This chain uses TRBV29-1 with TRBJ2-5, with D hard to call. Germline CDR1 and CDR2: SQVTM and ANQGSEA. V shed 4 bases and J shed 2 bases, with 2 bases lying between them. This CDR3 spans 10 amino acids. The CDR3 is CSVGQETQYF. CDR3 coding DNA: TGCAGCGTTGGACAAGAGACCCAGTACTTC.

The V call is TRBV18, the J call TRBJ2-5; a possible D gene is TRBD2 (6 bases). This CDR3 has 16 residues. The germline CDR1 and CDR2 sequences are KGHSH and LQKENI. V shed 1 base and J shed 0 bases, with 12 bases lying between them. Here the CDR3 reads CASSPLRDPYQETQYF. CDR3 DNA sequence: TGTGCCAGCTCACCACTGCGGGACCCGTACCAAGAGACCCAGTACTTC. The full variable domain, its missing parts supplied by reference TRBV18 and TRBJ2-5, is NAGVMQNPRHLVRRRGQEARLRCSPMKGHSHVYWYRQLPEEGLKFMVYLQKENIIDESGMPKERFSAEFPKEGPSILRIQQVVRGDSAAYFCASSPLRDPYQETQYFGPGTRLLVL.

V and J are TRBV20-1 and TRBJ1-6, with 10 bases fitting TRBD1. Trimming at V came to 7 bases and at J to 7 bases, leaving 7 bases not matched to a gene. This CDR3 region has 14 residues. Germline assignment: CDR1 DFQATT and CDR2 SNEGSKA (reference sequence). CDR3 residues: CSGTTGGKNSPLHF. CDR3 bases: TGCAGTGGGACGACAGGGGGCAAGAATTCACCCCTCCACTTT.

The genes are TRBV6-6 and TRBJ2-1; 9 nucleotides align to TRBD2. CDR1 is MNHNY and CDR2 is SVGAGI in the germline V gene (reference sequence). CDR3 length: 17 amino acids. V shed 6 bases, J shed 2 bases, and the junction held 11 bases outside the gene matches. CDR3 sequence reads: CASSVTIAGETYNEQFF. CDR3 DNA: TGTGCCAGCAGCGTAACTATAGCGGGAGAGACCTACAATGAGCAGTTCTTC.

The chain couples TRBV5-1 to TRBJ2-5, with 9 bases matching TRBD2. CDR1 SGHRS and CDR2 YFSETQ come from the germline V gene. The CDR3 length is 16 residues. The V and J ends lost 4 bases and 11 bases, in that order; junction bases with no gene match: 18. The CDR3 sequence: CASSLGLGLAGNEQYF. The CDR3, as DNA: TGCGCCAGCAGCCTGGGGCTGGGACTAGCTGGCAATGAGCAGTACTTC. Together with reference TRBV5-1 and TRBJ2-5, the CDR3 gives the full variable domain: KAGVTQTPRYLIKTRGQQVTLSCSPISGHRSVSWYQQTPGQGLQFLFEYFSETQRNKGNFPGRFSGRQFSNSRSEMNVSTLELGDSALYLCASSLGLGLAGNEQYFGPGTRLLVL.